Listed here is a single TCR beta chain. One entry per CDR3 protein, without DNA, is what TCRdb gives after re-calling the 5' RACE reads. The listing contains 70,000 to 95,000 distinct CDR3 sequences. The data are from a study of monozygotic twins with inflammatory bowel disease. The origin of this receptor is a human donor with ulcerative colitis or Crohn's disease, or a healthy co-twin of an affected twin (not recorded which). The specimen was blood.

This CDR3 is CASSLHPGLKAKNIQYF. The gene calls are TRBV11-2 and TRBJ2-4. The CDR3 totals 17 residues. Germline CDR1 SGHAT, CDR2 FQNNGV.